These T cell receptor beta chains were read from a single sample in a study of T cell responses to AZD1222 COVID-19 vaccine. The table came from immunoSEQ multiplex PCR; TCRdb's copy has only in-frame clones and leaves some out. The sample comprises some 84,000 clones, just over 85% of which are singletons, and approximately 8% rests with the top ten. The sample in question was peripheral blood, obtained on day 0 of AZD1222 vaccination. These receptors were obtained from an adult in good health. Both conserved end residues are part of each CDR3. A D gene is named only where the DNA matches it firmly. Size values are once, few and many counts, or a class for expanded clones, and some rows have none.

V gene: TRBV7-2
D gene: TRBD1
clone size: NA
J gene: TRBJ2-7
CDR3 DNA: TGTGCCAGCAGCTTAGAGGGACAGGAGTTCTACGAGCAGTACTTC
CDR3 protein: CASSLEGQEFYEQYF

V gene: TRBV6-5
D gene: TRBD1
clone size: NA
J gene: TRBJ1-4
CDR3 DNA: TGTGCCAGCAGTACCAGGACAGGGAACGAAAAACTGTTTTTT
CDR3 protein: CASSTRTGNEKLFF

V gene: TRBV29-1
D gene: TRBD1
clone size: NA
J gene: TRBJ1-1
CDR3 DNA: TGCAGCGTTGACTCGACAGGGCGGGCTCCCGAAGCTTTCTTT
CDR3 protein: CSVDSTGRAPEAFF

V gene: TRBV3-1/TRBV3-2
D gene: TRBD1
clone size: NA
J gene: TRBJ2-1
CDR3 DNA: TGTGCCAGCAGCCAAGGAAGTTATTCGACAGGGGGGCATGAGCAGTTCTTC
CDR3 protein: CASSQGSYSTGGHEQFF

V gene: TRBV27
D gene: NA
clone size: NA
J gene: TRBJ2-3
CDR3 DNA: TGTGCCAGCAGTTTATCAGGGGGTCCCTACACAGATACGCAGTATTTT
CDR3 protein: CASSLSGGPYTDTQYF

V gene: TRBV4-1
D gene: TRBD1
clone size: once
J gene: TRBJ2-7
CDR3 DNA: TGCGCCAGCAGCCAAGGTGGAGTGGGACAGGGAAAATGGGCGCAGTACTTC
CDR3 protein: CASSQGGVGQGKWAQYF

V gene: TRBV9
D gene: NA
clone size: NA
J gene: TRBJ2-3
CDR3 DNA: TGTGCCAGCAGCGTAGATGGCGGAGTCACAGATACGCAGTATTTT
CDR3 protein: CASSVDGGVTDTQYF

V gene: TRBV5-1
D gene: NA
clone size: NA
J gene: TRBJ1-1
CDR3 DNA: TGCGCCAGCAGCCCTGGTTTCGGGACGGGCGATACTTTCTTT
CDR3 protein: CASSPGFGTGDTFF

V gene: TRBV24-1
D gene: TRBD2
clone size: once
J gene: TRBJ2-1
CDR3 DNA: TGTGCCACCAGTGACGTAGCGGGGCCTACCTACAATGAGCAGTTCTTC
CDR3 protein: CATSDVAGPTYNEQFF

V gene: TRBV29-1
D gene: TRBD2
clone size: NA
J gene: TRBJ2-7
CDR3 DNA: TGCAGCGTCAGTAGCGGGAGGGGGCCCTACGAGCAGTACTTC
CDR3 protein: CSVSSGRGPYEQYF

V gene: TRBV7-9
D gene: NA
clone size: NA
J gene: TRBJ1-5
CDR3 DNA: TGTGCCAGCAGCCTAGGAAGGGATCAGCCCCAGCATTTT
CDR3 protein: CASSLGRDQPQHF

V gene: TRBV7-2
D gene: TRBD1
clone size: few
J gene: TRBJ1-1
CDR3 DNA: TGTGCCAGCAGCACAGGACAGGGTAGGGTGGGGTACACTGAAGCTTTCTTT
CDR3 protein: CASSTGQGRVGYTEAFF

V gene: TRBV25-1
D gene: NA
clone size: NA
J gene: TRBJ1-2
CDR3 DNA: TGTGCCAGCAGTGACGGACTCAACTATGGCTACACCTTC
CDR3 protein: CASSDGLNYGYTF

V gene: TRBV5-1
D gene: NA
clone size: NA
J gene: TRBJ2-1
CDR3 DNA: TGCGCCAGCAGCTTGTCCCACGTAAGGGGACTTGAGCAGTTCTTC
CDR3 protein: CASSLSHVRGLEQFF

V gene: TRBV3-1/TRBV3-2
D gene: TRBD1
clone size: NA
J gene: TRBJ1-4
CDR3 DNA: TGTGCCAGCAGCTACCTGGACAGGGCTAATGAAAAACTGTTTTTT
CDR3 protein: CASSYLDRANEKLFF

V gene: TRBV18
D gene: NA
clone size: once
J gene: TRBJ1-5
CDR3 DNA: TGTGCCAGCTCACCGGAACAGAGGCAGCCCCAGCATTTT
CDR3 protein: CASSPEQRQPQHF

V gene: TRBV6-8
D gene: NA
clone size: NA
J gene: TRBJ2-5
CDR3 DNA: TGTGCCAGCAGTTCCTACTTGGGCAGTCAAGAGACCCAGTACTTC
CDR3 protein: CASSSYLGSQETQYF

V gene: TRBV10-3
D gene: TRBD2
clone size: once
J gene: TRBJ2-7
CDR3 DNA: TGTGCCTGTAGCGGGAATTACGAGCAGTACTTC
CDR3 protein: CACSGNYEQYF

V gene: TRBV6-5
D gene: NA
clone size: NA
J gene: TRBJ2-2
CDR3 DNA: TGTGCCAGCAGTTATTACCGGGCCCACACCGGGGAGCTGTTTTTT
CDR3 protein: CASSYYRAHTGELFF

V gene: TRBV24-1
D gene: NA
clone size: NA
J gene: TRBJ2-5
CDR3 DNA: TGTGCCACCAGCGCGTCCCAAGAGACCCAGTACTTC
CDR3 protein: CATSASQETQYF

V gene: TRBV16
D gene: NA
clone size: NA
J gene: TRBJ2-1
CDR3 DNA: TGTGCCAGCAGCCAATCTGGCAGCGGGAATGAGCAGTTCTTC
CDR3 protein: CASSQSGSGNEQFF

V gene: TRBV28
D gene: TRBD1
clone size: few
J gene: TRBJ1-5
CDR3 DNA: TGTGCCAGCAGGTCTGGGCCCGACAGGGGGGTCACCTCACGCAATCAGCCCCAGCATTTT
CDR3 protein: CASRSGPDRGVTSRNQPQHF

V gene: TRBV7-9
D gene: NA
clone size: NA
J gene: TRBJ1-1
CDR3 DNA: TGTGCCAGCAGGACGGGACACCTGAACACTGAAGCTTTCTTT
CDR3 protein: CASRTGHLNTEAFF

V gene: TRBV27
D gene: NA
clone size: NA
J gene: TRBJ2-1
CDR3 DNA: TGTGCCAGCAGTCTTCAGCCGGACAGCAATGAGCAGTTCTTC
CDR3 protein: CASSLQPDSNEQFF

V gene: TRBV18
D gene: NA
clone size: few
J gene: TRBJ1-5
CDR3 DNA: TGTGCCAGCTCACCCTCTGTGGGGTATGGGGGTCAGCCCCAGCATTTT
CDR3 protein: CASSPSVGYGGQPQHF

V gene: TRBV6-5
D gene: TRBD1
clone size: NA
J gene: TRBJ1-2
CDR3 DNA: TGTGCCAGCAGACCCGACAGGGAACCCAACTATGGCTACACCTTC
CDR3 protein: CASRPDREPNYGYTF

V gene: TRBV19
D gene: NA
clone size: NA
J gene: TRBJ2-3
CDR3 DNA: TGTGCCAGTAGTACACAGGGTACCACAGATACGCAGTATTTT
CDR3 protein: CASSTQGTTDTQYF

V gene: TRBV10-1
D gene: NA
clone size: NA
J gene: TRBJ2-3
CDR3 DNA: TGCGCCAGCAGTGAGTCTGGAACTAGCACAGATACGCAGTATTTT
CDR3 protein: CASSESGTSTDTQYF

V gene: TRBV19
D gene: NA
clone size: NA
J gene: TRBJ1-6
CDR3 DNA: TGTGCCAGTAGTCTCGACAGGAGCTATAATTCACCCCTCCACTTT
CDR3 protein: CASSLDRSYNSPLHF

V gene: TRBV6-2/TRBV6-3
D gene: NA
clone size: NA
J gene: TRBJ1-3
CDR3 DNA: TGTGCCAGCAGCCCACAGGAGATTGGAAACACCATATATTTT
CDR3 protein: CASSPQEIGNTIYF

V gene: TRBV28
D gene: TRBD1
clone size: NA
J gene: TRBJ2-7
CDR3 DNA: TGTGCCAGCAGTTTGGGGACAGGGACGTTCTACGAGCAGTACTTC
CDR3 protein: CASSLGTGTFYEQYF

V gene: TRBV29-1
D gene: NA
clone size: NA
J gene: TRBJ2-5
CDR3 DNA: TGCAGCGTTGTAAGGGAAATAGCGGTCCAAGAGACCCAGTACTTC
CDR3 protein: CSVVREIAVQETQYF

V gene: TRBV5-6
D gene: NA
clone size: NA
J gene: TRBJ2-4
CDR3 DNA: TGTGCCAGCAGCCCGGAGGCGGACAAAAACATTCAGTACTTC
CDR3 protein: CASSPEADKNIQYF

V gene: TRBV7-9
D gene: NA
clone size: NA
J gene: TRBJ1-4
CDR3 DNA: TGTGCCAGCAGCTTAAGCCAAAAACTGTTTTTT
CDR3 protein: CASSLSQKLFF

V gene: TRBV6-5
D gene: NA
clone size: NA
J gene: TRBJ1-2
CDR3 DNA: TGTGCCAGCATCGCGGGCCTGTGGGGCTACACCTTC
CDR3 protein: CASIAGLWGYTF

V gene: TRBV18
D gene: TRBD1
clone size: NA
J gene: TRBJ2-5
CDR3 DNA: TGTGCCAGCTCACCAGGGACAGGCCAAGAGACCCAGTACTTC
CDR3 protein: CASSPGTGQETQYF

V gene: TRBV7-2
D gene: NA
clone size: NA
J gene: TRBJ2-3
CDR3 DNA: TGTGCCAGCAGCTTAGGATATACGCAGTATTTT
CDR3 protein: CASSLGYTQYF

V gene: TRBV11-2
D gene: NA
clone size: NA
J gene: TRBJ2-3
CDR3 DNA: TGTGCCAGCAGCTTAGAGACAACTAGGATCGCAGATACGCAGTATTTT
CDR3 protein: CASSLETTRIADTQYF

V gene: TRBV27
D gene: NA
clone size: NA
J gene: TRBJ2-7
CDR3 DNA: TGTGCCAGCAGTTTATTAGGTGGGATAGCGGTGGTCTCCTACGAGCAGTACTTC
CDR3 protein: CASSLLGGIAVVSYEQYF

V gene: TRBV6-6
D gene: NA
clone size: few
J gene: TRBJ2-7
CDR3 DNA: TGTGCCAGCACCCCCGCGATGAGGGAGATGGGGCAGTACTTC
CDR3 protein: CASTPAMREMGQYF

V gene: TRBV4-3
D gene: TRBD1
clone size: NA
J gene: TRBJ1-2
CDR3 DNA: TGCGCCAGCAGCCAAGGCCAGGGGGAAGGGGGCTACACCTTC
CDR3 protein: CASSQGQGEGGYTF

V gene: TRBV11-2
D gene: TRBD2
clone size: NA
J gene: TRBJ2-7
CDR3 DNA: TGTGCCAGCAGGTTGCTAGCGGGATTAACCTACGAGCAGTACTTC
CDR3 protein: CASRLLAGLTYEQYF

V gene: TRBV5-5
D gene: NA
clone size: NA
J gene: TRBJ2-2
CDR3 DNA: TGTGCCAGCAGCCGATCCCGAGGGACGGCCACCGGGGAGCTGTTTTTT
CDR3 protein: CASSRSRGTATGELFF